This T cell receptor beta chain emerged from a study of control samples from healthy donors and cancer patients. Data came from immunoSEQ multiplex PCR; TCRdb stores just in-frame clones and leaves some out. This sample yields 150,000 or so clones, of which about 93% are seen a single time; over 2% belongs to the top ten. Trimming pared 4 bases from V and 6 bases from J, leaving 9 bases between. This CDR3 is 13 amino acids long. Germline CDR1 and CDR2: MNHEY and SMNVEV (reference sequence). Sequences were obtained from blood. The source of this sequence is a man aged 45-60 years in good health. This chain joins TRBV27 and TRBJ2-2; no reliable D call. CDR3 DNA: TGTGCCAGCAGTTGGCAGGTGGCCGGGGAGCTGTTTTTT. Amino acids: CASSWQVAGELFF.